Included here is one T cell receptor beta chain sequence, with context. Its antigen is undetermined. Rearranged V-D-J TRB sequences were amplified with a mixed TRB-A/B primer pool. TCRdb reprocessed the multiplex PCR reads via MiXCR and lists one record per CDR3 protein. The table records about 13,000 distinct CDR3 sequences, roughly 24% of them present only once. V was pared by 7 bases and J by 2 bases, with 18 bases between. Germline V gene lookup returns CDR1 MNHEY and CDR2 SVGAGI. This CDR3 is built from 15 residues. TCR beta rearrangements were amplified from peripheral blood genomic DNA. The data were obtained in a study of T cell repertoires in aging, cancer and after chemotherapy. General study points: Age-matched healthy donors had significantly more diverse, less clonal blood TCR repertoires than untreated cancer patients. Rebound thymic output was suggested by rising median generation probability during chemotherapy in each cancer cohort. No conclusions about immunological memory after chemotherapy can be drawn from the repertoire data.

This sequence originates from a human donor in good health. Sequencing was performed on blood. The V gene is TRBV6-5, the J gene TRBJ2-7; D is ambiguous. The CDR3 region has the DNA TGTGCCAGCATTAAGGGTTGGGGTACACCCTACGAGCAGTACTTC. Residues: CASIKGWGTPYEQYF.